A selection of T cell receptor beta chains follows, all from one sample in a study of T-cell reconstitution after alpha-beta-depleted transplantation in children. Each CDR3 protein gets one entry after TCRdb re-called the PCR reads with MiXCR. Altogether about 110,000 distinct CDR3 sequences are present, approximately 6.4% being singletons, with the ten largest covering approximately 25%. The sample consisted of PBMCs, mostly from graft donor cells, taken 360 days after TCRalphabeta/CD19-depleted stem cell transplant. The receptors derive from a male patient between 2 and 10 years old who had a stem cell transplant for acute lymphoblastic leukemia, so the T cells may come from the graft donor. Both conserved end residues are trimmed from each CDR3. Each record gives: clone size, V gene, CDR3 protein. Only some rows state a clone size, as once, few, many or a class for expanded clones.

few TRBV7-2 ASSLVAGALNTEAF
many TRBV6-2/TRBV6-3 ASSWDRGPYEQY
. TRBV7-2 ASSLAQVVYEQY
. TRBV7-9 ASSLVMRPYEQY
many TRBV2 ASTITGANVLT
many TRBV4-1 ASSRPQRSSYNEQF
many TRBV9 ASSANGVRSPSGANVLT
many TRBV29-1 SVRNGNTGELF
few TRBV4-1 ASSQAPPPTVADTQY
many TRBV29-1 SVEQGPGELF
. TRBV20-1 SARRSYNEQF
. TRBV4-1 ASSHQGHYGYT
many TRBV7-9 ASSSGTSGGGYNEQF
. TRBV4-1 ASSPAGTGGQPQH
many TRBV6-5 ASSLDTGVGEQY
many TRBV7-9 ASSLRLAVLINEQF
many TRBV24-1 ATSDSPLGRVETQY
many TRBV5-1 ASSLGTSKDNEQF
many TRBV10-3 AISLGPGGDQPQH
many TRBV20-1 SARGGYEQY
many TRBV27 ASSLSTGLAFTDTQY
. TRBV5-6 ASSLAGKGGETQY
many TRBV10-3 AISETAGQGYEQY
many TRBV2 ASGGAEAF
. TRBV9 ASSLSRDRFTYEQY
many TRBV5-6 ASSLDSTDTQY
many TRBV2 ASSLGQMNTEAF
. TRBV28 ASRRSGTGCDGYT
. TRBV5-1 ASSLTGTGFSYEQY
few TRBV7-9 ASASLSAGQRKETQY
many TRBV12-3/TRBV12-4 ASSLKPGTGTFSGANVLT
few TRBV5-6 ASSLEGRGNGYT
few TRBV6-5 ASSSPGADTQY
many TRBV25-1 ASSLRRQGTYEQY
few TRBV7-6 ASSLYAQALGTQY
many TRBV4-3 ASSRRDRGNSPLH
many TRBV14 ASSQEVVPSYEQY
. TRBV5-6 ASSLGTGTIQPQH
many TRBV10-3 AIGGDTQY
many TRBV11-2 ASSPRQGGVEAF
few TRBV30 AWKKKGYDGYT
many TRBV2 ASRFLGGTQY
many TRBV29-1 SVVPGTSAQETQY
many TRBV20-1 SALLLRGQDEQY
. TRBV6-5 ASRTGRYNSPLH
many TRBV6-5 ASSATGNTGELF
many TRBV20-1 SARDHYSNEKLF
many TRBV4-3 ASSRSQRTGLSNYGYT
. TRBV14 ASRRLAGPRDTQY
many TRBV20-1 SVLARGHWTGELF
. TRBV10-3 AITQGTGELF
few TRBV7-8 ASSSKIVTDTQY
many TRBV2 ASSGLGNTYGYT
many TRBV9 ASSPRVAGYNEQF
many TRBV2 ASSEIWLGEKLF
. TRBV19 ASSRGTYEQY
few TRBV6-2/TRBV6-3 ASGAEIRGRRNEQF
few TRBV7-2 ASTLIPGLSYEQY
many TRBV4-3 ASSQAGRGTDTQY
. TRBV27 ASSYSAGELF